Listed below are T cell receptor beta chains from one sample, sequenced in a study of response to subunit inactivated influenza vaccine. TCRdb re-analysed the RT-PCR reads in MiXCR, keeping a single row per CDR3 protein. The sample contains 500,000 to 600,000 distinct CDR3 sequences, approximately 15% of which appear only once. The specimen was CD4+ T cells sorted from PBMCs, collected around 2 years after vaccination. These receptors originate from a man between 45 and 75 years old who received an inactivated influenza vaccine. Each CDR3 is given without its conserved first and last residue.

j_call: TRBJ1-6; cdr3_length: 14; v_call: TRBV5-1; cdr3_aa: ASSLGPTTRNSPLH
j_call: TRBJ2-7; cdr3_length: 11; v_call: TRBV29-1; cdr3_aa: SVQMQGIDEQY
j_call: TRBJ2-7; cdr3_length: 12; v_call: TRBV6-2/TRBV6-3; cdr3_aa: ASSYVGGTYEQY
j_call: TRBJ2-3; cdr3_length: 13; v_call: TRBV20-1; cdr3_aa: SARSMDRGPDTHY
j_call: TRBJ1-2; cdr3_length: 11; v_call: TRBV29-1; cdr3_aa: SANLGGLRGYT
j_call: TRBJ2-3; cdr3_length: 10; v_call: TRBV6-1; cdr3_aa: ASRRGTDTQY
j_call: TRBJ2-2; cdr3_length: 14; v_call: TRBV25-1; cdr3_aa: ATGTSGRGNTGELF
j_call: TRBJ2-4; cdr3_length: 15; v_call: TRBV10-3; cdr3_aa: AISEPRRTGDKNIQY
j_call: TRBJ2-3; cdr3_length: 12; v_call: TRBV12-3/TRBV12-4; cdr3_aa: ASSLGGSLDTQY
j_call: TRBJ2-1; cdr3_length: 12; v_call: TRBV30; cdr3_aa: AWSGESSYNEQF
j_call: TRBJ2-7; cdr3_length: 13; v_call: TRBV5-1; cdr3_aa: ASSWGQGRMNEQY
j_call: TRBJ2-1; cdr3_length: 13; v_call: TRBV24-1; cdr3_aa: ATSDLGGQGYEQF
j_call: TRBJ2-1; cdr3_length: 11; v_call: TRBV5-1; cdr3_aa: ASSANDQGEQF
j_call: TRBJ2-7; cdr3_length: 10; v_call: TRBV20-1; cdr3_aa: SAQSGRDEQY
j_call: TRBJ1-5; cdr3_length: 13; v_call: TRBV7-2; cdr3_aa: ASSPSTGVGQPQH
j_call: TRBJ1-1; cdr3_length: 12; v_call: TRBV5-1; cdr3_aa: ASSSDRGWTEAF
j_call: TRBJ2-7; cdr3_length: 13; v_call: TRBV20-1; cdr3_aa: SARPMTGGGFEQY
j_call: TRBJ1-6; cdr3_length: 12; v_call: TRBV20-1; cdr3_aa: SAGKGGSDSPLH
j_call: TRBJ2-2; cdr3_length: 13; v_call: TRBV6-5; cdr3_aa: ASSYRASGTGELF
j_call: TRBJ2-7; cdr3_length: 12; v_call: TRBV12-3/TRBV12-4; cdr3_aa: ASSSRTSLEEQY
j_call: TRBJ1-2; cdr3_length: 14; v_call: TRBV10-3; cdr3_aa: AISGAGGAPIPGYT
j_call: TRBJ2-3; cdr3_length: 13; v_call: TRBV20-1; cdr3_aa: SARGAGSSTDTQY